What follows are 25 T cell receptor beta chains derived from one specimen sequenced in a study of CD8 T cells in ankylosing spondylitis. Each CDR3 protein is one row after TCRdb ran MiXCR on the 5' RACE reads. The table lists 250,000 to 300,000 distinct CDR3 sequences, 20% of them singletons. The sample was blood, either unsorted or a sorted T cell fraction (not recorded which). These receptor sequences come from a male donor with ankylosing spondylitis or in good health (not recorded which).

This clonotype was recorded a few times. In DNA form, the CDR3 reads TGCAGCGTTAATCGACTAGCGGGGGGCAATGAGCAGTTCTTC. Its protein is CSVNRLAGGNEQFF. The rearrangement uses TRBV29-1 and TRBJ2-1; 13 bases match TRBD2. After removal of 5 bases from V and 6 bases from J, the junction contained 4 bases not matched to a gene. CDR1 is SQVTM, CDR2 ANQGSEA, per germline. This CDR3 spans 14 amino acids.

V gene TRBV9 combines with J gene TRBJ1-6, with a possible D match to TRBD1 (5 bases). This CDR3 is 14 amino acids long. The germline CDR1 and CDR2 sequences are SGDLS and YYNGEE. V lost 3 bases, J lost 7 bases, and 11 bases lay in between. CDR3 coding DNA: TGTGCCAGCAGCGCCAGGGTGTTGAATTCACCCCTCCACTTT. Translation: CASSARVLNSPLHF.

The rearrangement links TRBV21-1 to TRBJ2-7; TRBD2 is the table's D call, not checked against the DNA. TRBV21-1 is labeled a pseudogene. The CDR3 covers 14 residues. Here the CDR3 reads CASSPCGPTYEQYV. As DNA, the CDR3 is TGTGCCAGCAGCCCGTGTGGGCCCACCTACGAGCAGTACGTC.

This clonotype appeared a few times. The gene calls are TRBV12-3 or TRBV12-4 and TRBJ1-2; D is undetermined. Trimming left V 6 bases short and J 7 bases short, with 12 bases between. The CDR3 length is 12 residues. The CDR3 is CASRLALSGYTF. The CDR3 DNA reads TGTGCCAGCAGACTGGCCTTAAGTGGCTACACCTTC.

This clonotype was counted a single time. The rearrangement links TRBV4-1 to TRBJ1-5; 10 bases map to TRBD1. The CDR3 contains 15 residues. The V gene's germline CDR1 is MGHRA and CDR2 YSYEKL. After removal of 4 bases from V and 7 bases from J, the junction contained 7 bases not matched to a gene. The CDR3 DNA is TGCGCCAGCAGCCCCACCGGGACAGGGGCCCAGCCCCAGCATTTT. Translated, it gives CASSPTGTGAQPQHF.

This clonotype was recorded a few times. The V call is TRBV28, the J call TRBJ2-5, with D possibly called TRBD1 or TRBD2 (5 bases each). The germline V gene has CDR1 MDHEN and CDR2 SYDVKM. V lost 4 bases and J lost 5, with 11 bases in between. The CDR3 totals 13 residues. CDR3 amino acids: CASSSTGPETQYF. The CDR3, as DNA: TGTGCCAGCAGTTCCACGGGACCCGAGACCCAGTACTTC.

In its sample, this clonotype was seen a few times. V usage is TRBV25-1 and J usage is TRBJ1-2; 10 bases are a match to TRBD1. The CDR3 has 12 residues. V was pared by 7 bases and J by 7 bases, with 3 bases of the junction left unmatched. CDR1 MGHDK and CDR2 SYGVNS come from the germline V gene. CDR3 nucleotide sequence: TGTGCCAGCACACGACAGGGGGCTGGCTACACCTTC. Translated, it gives CASTRQGAGYTF.

This clonotype came up many times. The V gene is TRBV27, the J gene TRBJ2-2, with TRBD1 matching 9 bases. Germline CDR1 MNHEY, CDR2 SMNVEV (reference sequence). With 6 bases clipped from V and 3 bases from J, the junction kept 11 bases outside the gene matches. This CDR3 comprises 17 residues. Written as DNA, the CDR3 is TGTGCCAGCAGGGGCGGACAGGGGATAACCTACACCGGGGAGCTGTTTTTT. Its translation: CASRGGQGITYTGELFF.

The table lists this clonotype with a few counts. This chain joins TRBV28 and TRBJ2-7; 8 nucleotides agree with TRBD1. The CDR3 runs to 14 residues. Losses at the gene ends were 4 bases for V and 3 bases for J; bases not matched to a gene: 5. Germline V gene data show CDR1 as MDHEN and CDR2 as SYDVKM. The CDR3 DNA is TGTGCCAGCAGTTCCCCAGGGGGCTACTACGAGCAGTACGTC. It is translated as CASSSPGGYYEQYV.

This clonotype was seen at least ten times. The chain employs TRBV4-2 and TRBJ2-5, with D unclear. This CDR3 is built from 14 residues. Germline V gene data show CDR1 as LGHNA and CDR2 as YNFKEQ. The V end was cut by 0 bases, the J end by 5 bases, with 10 bases between. The CDR3 loop is CASSQDFLGETQYF. The CDR3 DNA follows: TGTGCCAGCAGCCAAGATTTCCTGGGGGAGACCCAGTACTTC.

The J gene is TRBJ2-1, the V gene TRBV20-1, with TRBD2 identical over 10 bases. Trimming took 4 bases from V and 3 from J; bases not matched to a gene: 3. This CDR3 is built from 14 residues. The V gene's germline CDR1 is DFQATT and CDR2 SNEGSKA (reference sequence). The CDR3 spells CSATTSGVYNEQFF. The CDR3 DNA reads TGCAGTGCTACCACTAGCGGGGTCTACAATGAGCAGTTCTTC.

The chain carries TRBV6-1 and TRBJ2-1; TRBD1 or TRBD2 may be the D gene (5 bases each). CDR1 and CDR2 from the germline V gene are MNHNS and SASEGT. The CDR3 is 15 residues long. The V and J ends lost 6 bases and 4 bases respectively, with 16 bases between them. As DNA, the CDR3 is TGTGCCAGCAGGGAGGACACTTTTTGGTACAATGAGCAGTTCTTC. It is translated as CASREDTFWYNEQFF.

The J gene is TRBJ2-5, the V gene TRBV12-3 or TRBV12-4; 8 bases are shared with TRBD2. The CDR3 has 13 residues. V shed 7 bases and J 4 bases; nucleotides not matched to a gene: 5. CDR3 DNA sequence: TGTGCCAGCACGGGGGGGGCGGGAGAGACCCAGTACTTC. Translation gives CASTGGAGETQYF.

The V and J genes are TRBV3-1 and TRBJ2-3; D might be TRBD2 (6 bases). Germline V lookup: CDR1 LGHDT, CDR2 YNNKEL (reference sequence). This CDR3 region has 15 residues. V shed 4 bases and J shed 0 bases, with 11 bases lying between them. The CDR3 spells CASSRLGGSTDTQYF. CDR3 nucleotide sequence: TGTGCCAGCAGCCGACTCGGGGGAAGCACAGATACGCAGTATTTT.

This clonotype has more than one count but fewer than ten. The rearrangement links TRBV14 to TRBJ2-1; D unresolved. Germline loops: CDR1 SGHDN, CDR2 FVKESK. Trimming shortened V by 0 bases and J by 0 bases, and 15 bases separated the two germline ends. The CDR3 is made up of 18 amino acids. In nucleotides, the CDR3 is TGTGCCAGCAGCCAAGATATTCGGCAGGTCAGCTCCTACAATGAGCAGTTCTTC. Encoded protein: CASSQDIRQVSSYNEQFF.

The chain is built from TRBV29-1 and TRBJ2-1, with 9 bases that match TRBD1. After removal of 0 bases from V and 0 bases from J, the junction contained 3 bases not matched to a gene. CDR3 length: 16 amino acids. In germline, CDR1 is SQVTM, CDR2 ANQGSEA. This CDR3 is CSVEDGTGNSYNEQFF. CDR3 DNA: TGCAGCGTTGAAGATGGGACAGGGAACTCCTACAATGAGCAGTTCTTC.

J is TRBJ2-2 and V is TRBV11-2; unclear D gene. There are 17 residues in the CDR3. V lost 0 bases to trimming and J lost 2 bases, with 13 bases between them. CDR1 is SGHAT and CDR2 is FQNNGV in the germline V gene. The CDR3 reads CASSLEFVRVNTGELFF. The CDR3 DNA reads TGTGCCAGCAGCTTAGAGTTTGTACGTGTAAACACCGGGGAGCTGTTTTTT. Using reference TRBV11-2 and TRBJ2-2 for the parts outside the CDR3, the full variable domain is EAGVAQSPRYKIIEKRQSVAFWCNPISGHATLYWYQQILGQGPKLLIQFQNNGVVDDSQLPKDRFSAERLKGVDSTLKIQPAKLEDSAVYLCASSLEFVRVNTGELFFGEGSRLTVL.

CDR3 bases: TGTGCCACCAGTGACCCGGGACTCCCCGTCACCCCGGATGAGCAGTTCTTC. This gives the protein CATSDPGLPVTPDEQFF. The chain employs TRBV24-1 and TRBJ2-1; D possibly corresponds to TRBD2 (6 bases). With 4 bases removed from V and 8 bases from J, the gap between germline ends came to 23 bases. The CDR3 has 17 residues. Germline values: CDR1 KGHDR, CDR2 SFDVKD.

This clonotype was picked up a small number of times. The J gene is TRBJ2-6, the V gene TRBV6-1; 7 bases map to TRBD1. V dropped 9 bases and J dropped 3; count of bases not matched to a gene: 8. CDR3 length equals 15 residues. The V gene's germline CDR1 is MNHNS and CDR2 SASEGT. The CDR3 nucleotides read TGTGCCAGTGGACAGGCCGCTGTTGGGGCCAACGTCCTGACTTTC. It is translated as CASGQAAVGANVLTF.

The chain combines TRBV20-1 with TRBJ2-1; the D call may be TRBD1 or TRBD2 (5 bases each). In germline, CDR1 is DFQATT, CDR2 SNEGSKA (reference sequence). Trimming took off 3 bases at V and 9 bases at J, with 18 bases between the two ends. The CDR3 runs to 14 residues. CDR3 bases: TGCAGTGCTAGTAGGGGAATCGGGAAGGCTGAGCAGTTCTTC. Amino acids: CSASRGIGKAEQFF.

The chain is built from TRBV10-3 and TRBJ2-2; D is uncertain. Trimming took off 4 bases at V and 1 base at J, with 4 bases between the two ends. The CDR3 totals 13 residues. The germline V gene encodes CDR1 ENHRY and CDR2 SYGVKD. CDR3 nucleotides: TGTGCCATCAGTGCAGAGAACACCGGGGAGCTGTTTTTT. This sequence encodes CAISAENTGELFF.

The chain is built from TRBV6-1 and TRBJ2-1; 7 bases match TRBD1. V trimming: 6 bases; J trimming: 5 bases; junction bases outside the gene matches: 10. CDR3 length: 15 residues. Germline assignment: CDR1 MNHNS and CDR2 SASEGT. The CDR3 here is CASSPGQAGHNEQFF. As DNA, the CDR3 is TGTGCCAGCAGCCCAGGACAGGCCGGACACAATGAGCAGTTCTTC.

This clonotype was recorded many times. The chain has TRBV20-1 and TRBJ2-3; the D gene is possibly TRBD2 (5 bases). The CDR3 is 13 residues long. Germline assignment: CDR1 DFQATT and CDR2 SNEGSKA (reference sequence). Trimming took 3 bases from V and 0 from J, leaving 7 bases between them. The CDR3 loop is CSASGESTDTQYF. CDR3 bases: TGCAGTGCTAGCGGGGAAAGCACAGATACGCAGTATTTT.

The chain employs TRBV20-1 and TRBJ1-1, with D possibly being TRBD1 (5 bases). CDR1 DFQATT and CDR2 SNEGSKA come from the germline V gene (reference sequence). The CDR3 is 13 residues long. The V and J ends lost 3 bases and 1 base respectively, with 9 bases between them. CDR3 amino acids: CSARGGRNTEAFF. The CDR3 nucleotides are TGCAGTGCTAGGGGGGGGAGGAACACTGAAGCTTTCTTT.

This clonotype occurred many times. The rearrangement uses TRBV5-1 and TRBJ2-2; 7 bases match TRBD1. Germline lookup yields CDR1 SGHRS and CDR2 YFSETQ. J lost 3 bases, V lost 4 bases, and 6 bases had no gene match. CDR3 length: 15 residues. This CDR3 is CASSLGDSDTGELFF. CDR3 DNA: TGCGCCAGCAGCCTGGGGGACAGCGACACCGGGGAGCTGTTTTTT.